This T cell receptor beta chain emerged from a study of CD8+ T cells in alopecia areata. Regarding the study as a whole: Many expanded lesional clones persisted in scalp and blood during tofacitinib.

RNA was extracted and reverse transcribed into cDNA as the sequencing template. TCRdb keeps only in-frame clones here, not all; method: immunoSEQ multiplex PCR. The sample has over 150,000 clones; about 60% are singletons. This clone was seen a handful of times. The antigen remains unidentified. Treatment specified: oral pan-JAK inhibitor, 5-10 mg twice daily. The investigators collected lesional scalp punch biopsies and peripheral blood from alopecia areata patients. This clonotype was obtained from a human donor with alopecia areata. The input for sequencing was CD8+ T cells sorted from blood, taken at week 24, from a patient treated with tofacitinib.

CDR3 residues: CASSFLPGSNQPQHF. CDR3 coding DNA: TGCGCCAGCAGCTTTCTCCCGGGTAGCAATCAGCCCCAGCATTTT. V and J are TRBV5-1 and TRBJ1-5; D gene unclear. Germline-derived CDR1 and CDR2 are SGHRS and YFSETQ. CDR3 size: 15 residues. V gave up 2 bases and J gave up 0 bases, with 9 bases separating them.